This T cell receptor beta chain was documented in a study of CD8 T cells in Susac syndrome. The RNA input was roughly 0.45 to 1 ug, and it was reverse transcribed with random hexamers. Amplification of the TCR beta CDR3 was carried out by immunoSEQ multiplex PCR, which spanned a total of 54 Vbeta and 13 Jbeta segments. TCRdb recomputed calls from the immunoSEQ multiplex PCR reads with MiXCR, one row per CDR3 protein. This sample has roughly 190,000 distinct CDR3 sequences; about 94% occur once, and the top ten carry 0.1%. The V and J ends lost 7 bases and 3 bases respectively, with 12 bases between them. Looked up from germline, CDR1 is SQVTM and CDR2 is ANQGSEA. This CDR3 comprises 12 residues. Matched for age and sex, the controls were healthy donors. The CD8+ and CD4+ T cells were negatively isolated, with the TEMRA cells enriched by FACS.

This chain connects TRBV29-1 to TRBJ1-1; no clear D gene. The TCR originated in a human donor in good health. The sample consisted of CD4+ T cells from PBMCs. Here the CDR3 reads CSASHGDTEAFF. The CDR3 DNA sequence: TGCAGCGCATCTCACGGGGACACTGAAGCTTTCTTT.